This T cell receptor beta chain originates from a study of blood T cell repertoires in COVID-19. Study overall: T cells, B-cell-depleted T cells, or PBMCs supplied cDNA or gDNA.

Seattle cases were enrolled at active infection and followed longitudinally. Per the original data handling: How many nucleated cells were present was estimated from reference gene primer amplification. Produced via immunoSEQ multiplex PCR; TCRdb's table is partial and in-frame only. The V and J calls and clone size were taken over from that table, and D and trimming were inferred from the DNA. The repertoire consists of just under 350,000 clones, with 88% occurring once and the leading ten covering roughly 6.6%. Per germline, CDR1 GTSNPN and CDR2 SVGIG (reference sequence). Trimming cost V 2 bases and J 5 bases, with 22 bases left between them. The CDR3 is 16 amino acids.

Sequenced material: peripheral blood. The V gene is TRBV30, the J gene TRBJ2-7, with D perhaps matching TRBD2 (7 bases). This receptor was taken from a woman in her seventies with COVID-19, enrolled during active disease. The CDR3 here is CAWSPPWRGGTNEQYF. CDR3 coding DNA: TGTGCCTGGAGTCCCCCGTGGAGGGGGGGCACCAACGAGCAGTACTTC.